The entry that follows covers one T cell receptor (beta chain) sequence. Its antigen is undetermined. The data originate from a study of cytomegalovirus exposure and HLA in healthy donors. Study in general: Early released data comprised 75 million to 100 million unique TCRs from HLA-typed donors.

Study results and limitations: In a later analysis, donors in an Asian-associated ancestry cluster reportedly had fewer N-insertions in productive TCRs than the cohort mean. In vitro, three CMV-associated chains proved specific for CMV antigens.

60 Vbeta and 13 Jbeta primers were used in PCR. Original data processing: Unique TCR beta chains totaled roughly 80 million in a later count, with 8.5 million to 12 million of them shared. TCRdb's table, derived via immunoSEQ multiplex PCR, lists solely in-frame clones and lacks some. V and J calls and clone size are those listed in that table; D and trimming were worked out from the DNA. Seen here are approximately 80,000 clones, around four fifths observed once, and the top ten hold just under 2.5%. The sample taken for sequencing was PBMCs. The TCR was taken from a male donor in good health and CMV-seropositive.

CDR3 coding DNA: TGTGCCAGCAGTTTATTCGACAGGCCCCATGAGCAGTTCTTC. Translated, it gives CASSLFDRPHEQFF. V and J are TRBV28 and TRBJ2-1, with D tentatively TRBD1 (6 bases). Germline V CDR1 and CDR2: MDHEN, SYDVKM. The CDR3 contains 14 residues. Trimming left V 1 base short and J 8 bases short, with 12 bases between. The complete variable domain, with remaining parts taken from reference TRBV28 and TRBJ2-1, reads DVKVTQSSRYLVKRTGEKVFLECVQDMDHENMFWYRQDPGLGLRLIYFSYDVKMKEKGDIPEGYSVSREKKERFSLILESASTNQTSMYLCASSLFDRPHEQFFGPGTRLTVL.